This T cell receptor (beta chain) originates from a study of T cell responses to AZD1222 COVID-19 vaccine (dated by TCRdb to the early 2020s). The study in broad terms: A total of 240 or so trial participants underwent TCR sequencing, of whom about 210 had received two doses of AZD1222 and around 25 had received two doses of the MenACWY control vaccine. Trial participants were enrolled into age subgroups of 18-55, 56-69 and 70-plus years, which contained roughly 140, 27 and 60 TCR-sequenced participants, respectively.

Here is what the overall study found, with its caveats: Most participants were white British and females outnumbered males, and the authors suggested that clonal diversity may have been underestimated. After two AZD1222 doses, spike-specific TCR breadth and depth were significantly higher than at day 0 and than in MenACWY recipients. Reportedly, close to half of the unique spike-specific TCRs recognized epitopes lying outside the regions that are mutated in the B.1.351 and B.1.1.7 variants. The vaccine-associated CD4 TCRs covered the entire spike protein, and the dominant responses fell in regions 160-218 and 743-854. Because no day 14 peak-response samples were available, repertoires were characterized only after the peak T cell response. The 56-69-year group was small, and its depth increase did not reach significance, likely because of low power. Only six AZD1222 recipients were SARS-CoV-2 seropositive at baseline, limiting conclusions about previously exposed vaccinees.

On this clone: Its cognate antigen has yet to be identified. No base quality information exists; no much larger clone differs at one position.

Per the germline V gene (reference sequence), LGHDT is the CDR1 and YNNKEL is the CDR2. Counted from cysteine to phenylalanine, this CDR3 has 16 amino acids. The sequence is cut down to CDR3 DNA, 48 bases in frame from base 1. Relative to germline, V is missing 4 bases and J is missing 4 bases, with 11 bases of the junction outside any gene match. Read against the paper, the sample's time point label means: baseline before first vaccination. In light of the paper, this sample's treatment or condition label describes: meningococcal conjugate vaccine given as trial control. Vaccinee samples were obtained from the UK trials COV001 and COV002, which included a single-blind randomized controlled phase 2/3 trial of AZD1222 (ChAdOx1 nCoV-19) in healthy adults. Trial participant PBMC samples were collected at day 0 and day 28 after the second dose for TCRbeta chain sequencing. The CDR3 regions of human TCRbeta chains were analyzed by immunosequencing. The authors processed their data as follows. Repertoire TCRs were matched against a reference library of SARS-CoV-2-specific TCRs generated with the MIRA antigen-specificity platform. Breadth was defined as the fraction of unique TCRs that were SARS-CoV-2-associated. Depth was defined as the fraction of total T cells that were SARS-CoV-2-associated. Using the MIRA data, each spike-specific TCR was mapped to the spike region that the TCR reacts to and placed in a CD4 or CD8 class. Log10-transformed breadth and depth values were compared by one-way ANOVA with Sidak's multiple comparisons tests. This immuneACCESS table, as held by TCRdb, lists in-frame sequences with V and J called but not all clones. Of the missing ones, under half trace to an unresolved V gene in checked studies; the others have no known cause. That table furnishes V, J and clone size, whereas the DNA furnished D and trimming. The sample profile shows about 110,000 clones; roughly 90% of them were found once. The ten most abundant clones make up roughly 12% of the sample.

Specimen: peripheral blood, collected on day 0 of MenACWY control vaccination. The sequence derives from an adult in good health. This sequence uses TRBV3-1 (or the pseudogene TRBV3-2) and TRBJ1-2; 8 bases in the middle match TRBD1. The nucleotide sequence reads as follows: TGTGCCAGCAGCCCCCGGACAGGGCCTACCGCCTATGGCTACACCTTC. It is translated as CASSPRTGPTAYGYTF.